The 16 T cell receptor beta chains below all came from one sample that was sequenced in a study of early T cells in non-severe SARS-CoV-2 infection. TCRdb passed the 5' RACE reads through MiXCR, listing each CDR3 protein once. The table lists tens of thousands of distinct CDR3 sequences, 10% to 15% of them singletons. Material for sequencing was whole blood. These receptors all stem from an adult who was a healthcare worker with PCR-confirmed SARS-CoV-2 infection or an uninfected control (not recorded which).

A remark on this clonotype: This may come from a read error, since a much larger clone is one base off. The chain recombines TRBV7-9 with TRBJ2-6, with no clear D. With 0 bases removed from V and 6 bases from J, the gap between germline ends came to 12 bases. The germline V gene encodes CDR1 SEHNR and CDR2 FQNEAQ (reference sequence). CDR3 length: 16 residues. The CDR3 sequence: CASSLARGLVANVLTF. In nucleotides, the CDR3 is TGTGCCAGCAGCTTAGCGCGAGGCCTAGTGGCCAACGTCCTGACTTTC.

This clonotype was seen repeatedly, ten times or more. The V gene is TRBV29-1, the J gene TRBJ2-3, with 7 bases that match TRBD1. Trimming cost V 4 bases and J 1 base; bases outside gene matches: 5. The CDR3 has 14 residues. The germline V gene has CDR1 SQVTM and CDR2 ANQGSEA. CDR3 sequence (DNA): TGCAGCGTTGGGTGGCAGGGGGGCACAGATACGCAGTATTTT. Its protein is CSVGWQGGTDTQYF.

The table lists this clonotype with a few counts. The V call is TRBV5-1, the J call TRBJ1-2; TRBD1 might be the D (6 bases). CDR3 length: 15 amino acids. Trimming left V 0 bases short and J 4 bases short, with 13 bases between. Germline CDR1 SGHRS, CDR2 YFSETQ. The CDR3 nucleotides read TGCGCCAGCAGCTTGGCGACAGGATCCCCCTATGGCTACACCTTC. Amino acid sequence: CASSLATGSPYGYTF.

The chain is built from TRBV6-5 and TRBJ1-2; 9 bases align to TRBD1. The V segment lost 2 bases and the J segment 8 bases; nucleotides outside the gene matches: 6. CDR3 size: 14 residues. Per the germline V gene, CDR1 is MNHEY and CDR2 is SVGAGI. The CDR3 protein is CASSYRTGEDGYTF. The DNA of the CDR3 is TGTGCCAGCAGTTACCGGACAGGGGAGGACGGCTACACCTTC.

The chain uses TRBV7-6 and TRBJ2-5; 8 nucleotides line up with TRBD1. Per the germline V gene, CDR1 is SGHVS and CDR2 is FNYEAQ. The CDR3 contains 13 residues. The V segment lost 4 bases and the J segment 7 bases; nucleotides outside the gene matches: 5. The DNA for the CDR3 is TGTGCCAGCAGCTCAGGGGGCCGGGGGACCCAGTACTTC. Translating gives CASSSGGRGTQYF.

In its sample, this clonotype was seen once. V is TRBV20-1 and J is TRBJ1-5; the match to TRBD1 covers 8 bases. Germline V gene data show CDR1 as DFQATT and CDR2 as SNEGSKA (reference sequence). Trimming took 0 bases from V and 6 from J; bases not matched to a gene: 4. This CDR3 spans 14 amino acids. For the CDR3, the DNA is TGCAGTGCTAGAGATGCCAGGGGGCCTCAGCCCCAGCATTTT. This codes for CSARDARGPQPQHF.

In its sample, this clonotype was seen many times. The J gene is TRBJ1-1, the V gene TRBV12-3 or TRBV12-4; D uncertain. CDR3 length equals 13 residues. The germline V and J ends were trimmed by 5 bases and 1 base, with 8 bases remaining between them. The CDR3 region has the DNA TGTGCCAGCAGTATGGGGTGGAACACTGAAGCTTTCTTT. This codes for CASSMGWNTEAFF.

This clonotype was counted at least ten times. The chain joins TRBV7-2 to TRBJ2-1; tentative D call: TRBD2 (6 bases). CDR3 length: 15 amino acids. Germline loops: CDR1 SGHTA, CDR2 FQGNSA. Trimming cost V 5 bases and J 0 bases, with 11 bases left between them. CDR3 bases: TGTGCCAGCAGCACCGCGGGACTCTCCTACAATGAGCAGTTCTTC. Amino acid sequence: CASSTAGLSYNEQFF.

Many counts were recorded for this clonotype. The chain carries TRBV3-1 and TRBJ1-6, with D possibly being TRBD1 (6 bases). Trimming took 2 bases from V and 6 from J, leaving 11 bases between them. This CDR3 is 15 amino acids long. Germline loops: CDR1 LGHDT, CDR2 YNNKEL (reference sequence). CDR3 bases: TGTGCCAGCAGCCAACGGGACAAGGGTAATTCACCCCTCCACTTT. Protein: CASSQRDKGNSPLHF.

This clonotype has more than one count but fewer than ten. V gene TRBV6-2 or TRBV6-3 combines with J gene TRBJ1-2, with TRBD1 as a possible D gene (6 bases). Germline CDR1 is MNHEY and CDR2 is SVGEGT. Trimming pared 7 bases from V and 7 bases from J, leaving 16 bases between. The CDR3 covers 13 residues. CDR3 amino acids: CASTGGRESGYTF. DNA of the CDR3: TGTGCCAGCACCGGGGGGCGTGAGTCTGGCTACACCTTC.

This clonotype was observed at least ten times. The chain links TRBV12-3 or TRBV12-4 to TRBJ1-2, with TRBD1 identical over 11 bases. This CDR3 has 14 amino acids. The V segment lost 7 bases and the J segment 8 bases; nucleotides outside the gene matches: 9. The DNA of the CDR3 is TGTGCCAGCACTAGGACAGGGGGCCCGAGCGGCTACACCTTC. Its protein is CASTRTGGPSGYTF.

The chain joins TRBV7-6 to TRBJ1-2; D unclear. CDR3 length: 15 amino acids. Germline V gene data show CDR1 as SGHVS and CDR2 as FNYEAQ. Trimming removed 4 bases from V and 3 bases from J, with 15 bases in between. CDR3 loop: CASSSGGASHYGYTF. The CDR3, as DNA: TGTGCCAGCAGCTCTGGAGGCGCCAGCCACTATGGCTACACCTTC.

The V call is TRBV6-1, the J call TRBJ2-7; 12 bases are a match to TRBD2. The ends lost 2 bases at V and 2 bases at J; junction bases unmatched: 7. Per the germline V gene, CDR1 is MNHNS and CDR2 is SASEGT. The CDR3 spans 17 residues. The CDR3 DNA reads as TGTGCCAGCAGTGAAAGGACTAGCGGGGCACACGCCTACGAGCAGTACTTC. Protein product: CASSERTSGAHAYEQYF.

By sample share, this clonotype is medium-sized. J is TRBJ1-1 and V is TRBV12-3 or TRBV12-4; 7 nucleotides line up with TRBD1. This CDR3 comprises 14 residues. Losses at the gene ends were 1 base for V and 1 base for J; bases not matched to a gene: 0. In nucleotides, the CDR3 is TGTGCCAGCAGTTTAGGACAGGGGAACACTGAAGCTTTCTTT. Encoded protein: CASSLGQGNTEAFF.

This clonotype was seen repeatedly, ten times or more. The rearrangement uses TRBV4-3 and TRBJ2-7; either TRBD1 or TRBD2 may supply D (6 bases each). Germline V gene data show CDR1 as LGHNA and CDR2 as YSLEER. Between the trimmed V and J ends, which lost 6 bases and 6 bases, there was a span of 18 bases. The CDR3 covers 14 residues. This CDR3 is CASSLIGGQGEQYF. The CDR3 region has the DNA TGCGCCAGCAGTCTCATTGGGGGGCAAGGCGAGCAGTACTTC.

This clonotype has at least ten counts. This chain links TRBV28 with TRBJ2-1; D possibly corresponds to TRBD2 (6 bases). The V gene lost 3 bases and the J gene lost 7 bases, with 13 bases spanning the gap. Germline CDR1 MDHEN, CDR2 SYDVKM. The CDR3 runs 14 residues. The CDR3 spells CASSLGRAGNEQFF. CDR3 coding DNA: TGTGCCAGCAGTTTGGGGCGGGCGGGGAATGAGCAGTTCTTC.